Following are 28 T cell receptor beta chains from one sample sequenced in a study of blood T cell repertoires in COVID-19. Clones were read by immunoSEQ multiplex PCR, and TCRdb kept only the in-frame ones, dropping some. The sample has about 58,000 clones; approximately 89% are singletons. The sequencing sample was made of peripheral blood. Receptors were obtained from a human donor in a cohort sampled during active COVID-19.

The V call is TRBV6-5, the J call TRBJ2-7, with 8 bases lining up with TRBD1. V shed 0 bases, J shed 4 bases, and the junction held 5 bases outside the gene matches. From germline, CDR1 is MNHEY and CDR2 SVGAGI. The CDR3 contains 15 residues. The CDR3 region is CASSYSNRGLYEQYF. CDR3 nucleotides: TGTGCCAGCAGTTACTCGAACAGGGGGTTATACGAGCAGTACTTC.

V is TRBV19 and J is TRBJ1-5; D not certain. Trimming took off 2 bases at V and 0 bases at J, with 8 bases between the two ends. This CDR3 has 15 amino acids. Germline-derived CDR1 and CDR2 are LNHDA and SQIVND (reference sequence). The CDR3 coding sequence is TGTGCCAGTAGTATATGGCATTATAGCAATCAGCCCCAGCATTTT. It yields the protein CASSIWHYSNQPQHF. The full variable domain, its missing parts supplied by reference TRBV19 and TRBJ1-5, is DGGITQSPKYLFRKEGQNVTLSCEQNLNHDAMYWYRQDPGQGLRLIYYSQIVNDFQKGDIAEGYSVSREKKESFPLTVTSAQKNPTAFYLCASSIWHYSNQPQHFGDGTRLSIL.

The chain uses TRBV18 and TRBJ2-1; 7 nucleotides line up with TRBD2. Looked up from germline, CDR1 is KGHSH and CDR2 is LQKENI. Trimming took 3 bases from V and 2 from J; bases not matched to a gene: 4. The CDR3 loop spans 15 amino acids. Here the CDR3 reads CASSPQRDAYNEQFF. For the CDR3, the DNA is TGTGCCAGCTCACCGCAGCGGGATGCCTACAATGAGCAGTTCTTC.

The chain joins TRBV12-5 to TRBJ2-1; no reliable D call. Trimming took off 2 bases at V and 5 bases at J, with 4 bases between the two ends. Germline CDR1 LGHNT, CDR2 FRNRAP. CDR3 length: 12 amino acids. The CDR3, as DNA: TGTGCTAGTGGTTTGCGGGACAATGAGCAGTTCTTC. It codes for CASGLRDNEQFF.

This CDR3 is CATSPGGDTQYF. The CDR3 nucleotides are TGTGCCACCAGCCCGGGGGGGGACACGCAGTATTTT. The V call is TRBV24-1, the J call TRBJ2-3; TRBD2 aligns across 8 bases. J gave up 9 bases and V 7 bases, and 5 bases lay outside the gene matches. CDR1 and CDR2 (germline): KGHDR, SFDVKD. This CDR3 contains 12 residues.

This chain uses TRBV19 with TRBJ1-2, with no clear D. The CDR3 length is 13 residues. CDR1 is LNHDA and CDR2 is SQIVND in the germline V gene (reference sequence). V was pared by 7 bases and J by 5 bases, with 14 bases between. The CDR3 DNA follows: TGTGCCAGTACCCCCGGGTGGCAGTATGGCTACACCTTC. Translating it yields CASTPGWQYGYTF.

This clone was counted a few times. The J gene is TRBJ1-6, the V gene TRBV9, with a weak D call TRBD1 (5 bases). The germline V and J ends were trimmed by 0 bases and 9 bases, with 13 bases remaining between them. The CDR3 has 15 amino acids. CDR1 is SGDLS and CDR2 is YYNGEE in the germline V gene. In nucleotides, the CDR3 is TGTGCCAGCAGCGTAGAACTGGGGGAGGGTTCACCCCTCCACTTT. Residues: CASSVELGEGSPLHF.

The V gene is TRBV30, the J gene TRBJ2-1, with 7 bases that match TRBD2. V dropped 0 bases and J dropped 4; count of bases not matched to a gene: 9. The CDR3 has 16 residues. Germline values: CDR1 GTSNPN, CDR2 SVGIG (reference sequence). The CDR3 coding sequence is TGTGCCTGGAGTGTACGGGCGGGAGACTCGTACAATGAGCAGTTCTTC. Translating gives CAWSVRAGDSYNEQFF.

The chain links TRBV6-5 to TRBJ2-7, with D tentatively TRBD1 (6 bases). The CDR3 is made up of 15 amino acids. Germline V lookup: CDR1 MNHEY, CDR2 SVGAGI. Deletions cut 4 bases from V and 4 bases from J, with 17 bases between. The CDR3 region is CASSSRQANLYEQYF. In DNA form, the CDR3 reads TGTGCCAGCAGTTCCAGACAGGCCAATTTGTACGAGCAGTACTTC.

This clone was seen a few times. This rearrangement joins TRBV5-8 to TRBJ1-6, with D perhaps TRBD1 (5 bases). The CDR3 is made up of 17 amino acids. Deletions cut 1 base from V and 5 bases from J, with 16 bases between. Germline V lookup: CDR1 SGHTS, CDR2 YDEGEE. The CDR3, as DNA: TGTGCCAGCAGCTTGCTTCATGGGGCTCAGGATAATTCACCCCTCCACTTT. This translates into CASSLLHGAQDNSPLHF.

The CDR3 spells CAWSVGAREEKLFF. In DNA form, the CDR3 reads TGTGCCTGGAGTGTGGGGGCGCGCGAGGAAAAACTGTTTTTT. The V gene is TRBV30, the J gene TRBJ1-4; tentative D call: TRBD1 (6 bases). CDR3 length: 14 amino acids. Trimming pared 0 bases from V and 8 bases from J, leaving 13 bases between. Germline CDR1 GTSNPN, CDR2 SVGIG (reference sequence).

The CDR3 is CASSLEPSGGTDTQYF. The CDR3 bases are TGCGCCAGCAGCTTGGAGCCTAGCGGGGGAACAGATACGCAGTATTTT. This chain connects TRBV5-1 to TRBJ2-3; 10 bases are shared with TRBD2. Germline V gives CDR1 SGHRS, CDR2 YFSETQ. The CDR3 has 16 residues. V lost 0 bases and J lost 3; bases outside the gene matches: 4.

The rearrangement uses TRBV14 and TRBJ1-2, with D possibly TRBD1 on 6 matching bases. V was pared by 4 bases and J by 6 bases, with 9 bases between. The CDR3 totals 12 residues. The germline CDR1 and CDR2 sequences are SGHDN and FVKESK. The chain's CDR3 is CASSPGQNGYTF. DNA of the CDR3: TGTGCCAGCAGCCCCGGACAGAATGGCTACACCTTC.

The chain uses TRBV29-1 and TRBJ2-1, with a weak D call TRBD2 (5 bases). The CDR3 is 12 residues long. Trimming removed 6 bases from V and 9 bases from J, with 15 bases in between. From germline, CDR1 is SQVTM and CDR2 ANQGSEA. CDR3 residues: CSVHKAGVEQFF. The CDR3 coding sequence is TGCAGCGTCCATAAAGCCGGGGTTGAGCAGTTCTTC.

The CDR3 coding sequence is TGTGCCAGCAGCTCTACGACAGGGGTGAAAGCTTTCTTT. Its protein is CASSSTTGVKAFF. The gene calls are TRBV5-4 and TRBJ1-1, with 8 positions matching TRBD1. The germline CDR1 and CDR2 sequences are SGHNT and YYREEE (reference sequence). The CDR3 sequence is 13 residues long. Unmatched junction bases numbered 7, after V lost 3 bases and J lost 9 bases. The whole variable domain, filled in from reference TRBV5-4 and TRBJ1-1, reads ETGVTQSPTHLIKTRGQQVTLRCSSQSGHNTVSWYQQALGQGPQFIFQYYREEENGRGNFPPRFSGLQFPNYSSELNVNALELDDSALYLCASSSTTGVKAFFGQGTRLTVV.

The CDR3 DNA follows: TGTGCCAGCAGCGATGGGCAGGGGGGTGAAAAACTGTTTTTT. Its translation is CASSDGQGGEKLFF. The chain links TRBV3-1 (or the pseudogene TRBV3-2) to TRBJ1-4; 7 bases align to TRBD1. This CDR3 comprises 14 residues. V shed 5 bases, J shed 7 bases, and the junction held 7 bases outside the gene matches. The germline gives CDR1 LGHDT, CDR2 YNNKEL (reference sequence).

This rearrangement joins TRBV30 to TRBJ2-7; 12 bases are shared with TRBD2. This CDR3 has 17 residues. Germline loops: CDR1 GTSNPN, CDR2 SVGIG (reference sequence). Trimming removed 2 bases from V and 6 bases from J; junction bases left unmatched: 14. The CDR3, as DNA: TGTGCCTGGAGTAGGCTAGCGGGAGGGCCTAGTTGGACCGAGCAGTACTTC. It yields the protein CAWSRLAGGPSWTEQYF. Full variable domain (outside the CDR3, taken from reference TRBV30 and TRBJ2-7): SQTIHQWPATLVQPVGSPLSLECTVEGTSNPNLYWYRQAAGRGLQLLFYSVGIGQISSEVPQNLSASRPQDRQFILSSKKLLLSDSGFYLCAWSRLAGGPSWTEQYFGPGTRLTVT.

This clone was counted a single time. The chain couples TRBV2 to TRBJ2-2; D remains unclear. Germline-derived CDR1 and CDR2 are SNHLY and FYNNEI. V was trimmed by 5 bases and J by 3 bases, leaving 4 bases between them. This CDR3 spans 12 amino acids. CDR3 protein: CASSLDTGELFF. Written as DNA, the CDR3 is TGTGCCAGCAGTCTAGACACCGGGGAGCTGTTTTTT.

The rearrangement uses TRBV29-1 and TRBJ2-1; possibly TRBD1 for D (6 bases). The CDR3 runs to 12 residues. V was trimmed by 3 bases and J by 6 bases, leaving 9 bases between them. Per germline, CDR1 SQVTM and CDR2 ANQGSEA. The chain's CDR3 is CSVDPGVNEQFF. CDR3 sequence (DNA): TGCAGCGTTGACCCAGGGGTCAATGAGCAGTTCTTC.

This chain links TRBV28 with TRBJ2-1; 9 bases match TRBD1. The CDR3 has 12 residues. The germline CDR1 and CDR2 sequences are MDHEN and SYDVKM. Trimming took 1 base from V and 14 from J; bases not matched to a gene: 3. The CDR3, as DNA: TGTGCCAGCAGTTTATCCCGACAGGGGGAGTTCTTC. Translating gives CASSLSRQGEFF.

The chain combines TRBV20-1 with TRBJ1-5; possibly TRBD1 for D (6 bases). Trimming left V 3 bases short and J 0 bases short, with 15 bases between. The CDR3 loop spans 16 amino acids. CDR1 and CDR2 from the germline V gene are DFQATT and SNEGSKA (reference sequence). The CDR3 region has the DNA TGCAGTGCTAGTAGGGGGACCGCAAATAGCAATCAGCCCCAGCATTTT. This gives the protein CSASRGTANSNQPQHF.

The CDR3 region is CASSYRTGWTEAFF. DNA for the CDR3: TGTGCCAGTAGCTACCGGACAGGTTGGACTGAAGCTTTCTTT. The genes are TRBV19 and TRBJ1-1; 7 bases fit TRBD1. The V segment lost 6 bases and the J segment 5 bases; nucleotides outside the gene matches: 9. Per the germline V gene, CDR1 is LNHDA and CDR2 is SQIVND (reference sequence). This CDR3 is 14 amino acids long.

The CDR3 reads CASSPHRETDTQYF. CDR3 nucleotide sequence: TGTGCCAGCAGCCCACACAGGGAAACAGATACGCAGTATTTT. The chain recombines TRBV28 with TRBJ2-3; D may be TRBD1 (6 bases). The CDR3 is 14 residues long. Trimming cost V 6 bases and J 3 bases, with 13 bases left between them. The germline V gene has CDR1 MDHEN and CDR2 SYDVKM.

The chain links TRBV7-8 to TRBJ2-7, with D possibly TRBD1 on 5 matching bases. Looked up from germline, CDR1 is SGHVS and CDR2 is FQNEAQ. This CDR3 region has 14 residues. V lost 7 bases, J lost 5 bases, and 18 bases lay in between. CDR3 nucleotide sequence: TGTGCCAGCACCCTCGACAGCCTAACGAACGAGCAGTACTTC. This translates into CASTLDSLTNEQYF. Variable domain in full (rest from reference TRBV7-8 and TRBJ2-7): GAGVSQSPRYKVAKRGQDVALRCDPISGHVSLFWYQQALGQGPEFLTYFQNEAQLDKSGLPSDRFFAERPEGSVSTLKIQRTQQEDSAVYLCASTLDSLTNEQYFGPGTRLTVT.

This clone has only one observation. V is TRBV4-1 and J is TRBJ2-3; 9 bases line up with TRBD2. The CDR3 extends over 15 amino acids. The ends lost 1 base at V and 6 bases at J; junction bases unmatched: 5. CDR1 MGHRA and CDR2 YSYEKL come from the germline V gene. CDR3 nucleotide sequence: TGCGCCAGCAGCCAAGTAGCAGCGGGGGGCGATACGCAGTATTTT. Its protein is CASSQVAAGGDTQYF.

The V gene is TRBV27, the J gene TRBJ2-5, with 7 bases fitting TRBD2. The junction had 9 bases not matched to a gene; V was cut back by 3 bases and J by 5 bases. This CDR3 region has 15 residues. The germline CDR1 and CDR2 sequences are MNHEY and SMNVEV (reference sequence). CDR3 DNA: TGTGCCAGCAGTTTTGGGCTAGCGGTGAGGGAGACCCAGTACTTC. Translated, it gives CASSFGLAVRETQYF.

CDR3 protein: CASRSGQESEKLFF. CDR3 nucleotides: TGTGCCAGCAGATCCGGACAGGAGAGTGAAAAACTGTTTTTT. The V call is TRBV27, the J call TRBJ1-4; 7 bases map to TRBD1. The CDR3 is 14 residues long. Trimming took 6 bases from V and 7 from J; bases not matched to a gene: 8. The germline V gene has CDR1 MNHEY and CDR2 SMNVEV (reference sequence).

The J gene is TRBJ2-1, the V gene TRBV19; D remains unclear. The V and J ends lost 3 bases and 6 bases respectively, with 9 bases between them. Germline V gene data show CDR1 as LNHDA and CDR2 as SQIVND (reference sequence). CDR3 length: 13 residues. The CDR3 reads CASSISRGNEQFF. DNA of the CDR3: TGTGCCAGTAGTATTTCCCGCGGCAATGAGCAGTTCTTC.